This T cell receptor beta chain stems from a study of chemoradiotherapy in HPV16-positive cancers. Study results and caveats: Candidate HPV-specific clones and E7-related TCR motifs grew in tumor during treatment. Only a couple of HPV16-positive patients supplied the functional HPV-specificity definition.

Repertoires were sampled repeatedly during chemoradiotherapy. Clones were sequenced by immunoSEQ multiplex PCR, and TCRdb holds only the in-frame ones, with some missing. The sample yields over a thousand clones, around 86% seen once. On this clone itself: Its antigen is undetermined.

Material: tumor tissue, obtained from a patient who underwent chemoradiotherapy. This receptor was obtained from a human donor with HPV-associated anogenital cancer.

In DNA, the CDR3 is TGTGCCAGCAGTAACGGGGGTTGGAGTGAAGCTTTCTTT. Protein: CASSNGGWSEAFF. The rearrangement joins TRBV2 to TRBJ1-1; tentatively, D is TRBD1 (5 bases). The V gene's germline CDR1 is SNHLY and CDR2 FYNNEI. The CDR3 is 13 amino acids. V lost 5 bases and J lost 7, with 14 bases in between.